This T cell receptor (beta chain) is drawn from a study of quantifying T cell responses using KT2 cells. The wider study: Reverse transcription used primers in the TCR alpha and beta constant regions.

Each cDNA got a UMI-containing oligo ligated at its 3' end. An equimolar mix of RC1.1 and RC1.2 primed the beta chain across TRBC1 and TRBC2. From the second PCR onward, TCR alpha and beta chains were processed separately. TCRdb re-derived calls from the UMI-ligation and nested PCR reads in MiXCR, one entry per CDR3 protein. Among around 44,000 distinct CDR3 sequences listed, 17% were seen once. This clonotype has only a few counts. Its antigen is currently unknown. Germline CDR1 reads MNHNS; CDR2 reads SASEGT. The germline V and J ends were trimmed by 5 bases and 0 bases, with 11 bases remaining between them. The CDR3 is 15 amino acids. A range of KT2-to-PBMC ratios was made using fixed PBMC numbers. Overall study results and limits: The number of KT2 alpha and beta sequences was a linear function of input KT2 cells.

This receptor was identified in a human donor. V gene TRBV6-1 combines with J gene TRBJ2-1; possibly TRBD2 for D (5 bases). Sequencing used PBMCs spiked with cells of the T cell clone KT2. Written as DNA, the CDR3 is TGTGCCAGCAGTTGGCTAGCTAACTCCTACAATGAGCAGTTCTTC. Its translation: CASSWLANSYNEQFF.